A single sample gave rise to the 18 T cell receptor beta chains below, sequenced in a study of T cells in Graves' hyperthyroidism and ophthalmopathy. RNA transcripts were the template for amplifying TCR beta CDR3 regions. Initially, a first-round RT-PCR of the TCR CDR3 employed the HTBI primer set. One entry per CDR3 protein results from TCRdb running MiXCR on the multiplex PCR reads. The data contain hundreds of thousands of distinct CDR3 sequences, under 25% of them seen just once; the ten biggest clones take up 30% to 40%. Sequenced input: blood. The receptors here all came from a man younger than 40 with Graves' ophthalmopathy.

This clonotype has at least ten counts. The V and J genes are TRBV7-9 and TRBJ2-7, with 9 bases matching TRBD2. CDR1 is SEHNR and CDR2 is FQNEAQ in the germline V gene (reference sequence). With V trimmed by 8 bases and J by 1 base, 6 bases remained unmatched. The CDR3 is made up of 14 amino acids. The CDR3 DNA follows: TGTGCCAGCGACACCCTAGCGGGGTCCTACGAGCAGTACTTC. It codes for CASDTLAGSYEQYF.

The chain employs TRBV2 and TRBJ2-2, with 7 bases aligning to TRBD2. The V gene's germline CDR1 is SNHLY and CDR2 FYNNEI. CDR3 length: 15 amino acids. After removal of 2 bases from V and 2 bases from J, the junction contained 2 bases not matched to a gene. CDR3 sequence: CASSESGVNTGELFF. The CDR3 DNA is TGTGCCAGCAGTGAAAGCGGGGTTAACACCGGGGAGCTGTTTTTT. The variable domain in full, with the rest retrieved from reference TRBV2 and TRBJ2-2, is EPEVTQTPSHQVTQMGQEVILRCVPISNHLYFYWYRQILGQKVEFLVSFYNNEISEKSEIFDDQFSVERPDGSNFTLKIRSTKLEDSAMYFCASSESGVNTGELFFGEGSRLTVL.

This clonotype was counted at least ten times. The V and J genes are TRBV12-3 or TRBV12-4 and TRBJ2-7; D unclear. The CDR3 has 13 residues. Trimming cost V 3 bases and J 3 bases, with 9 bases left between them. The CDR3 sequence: CASSFGYNYEQYF. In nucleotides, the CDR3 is TGTGCCAGCAGTTTCGGCTATAACTACGAGCAGTACTTC.

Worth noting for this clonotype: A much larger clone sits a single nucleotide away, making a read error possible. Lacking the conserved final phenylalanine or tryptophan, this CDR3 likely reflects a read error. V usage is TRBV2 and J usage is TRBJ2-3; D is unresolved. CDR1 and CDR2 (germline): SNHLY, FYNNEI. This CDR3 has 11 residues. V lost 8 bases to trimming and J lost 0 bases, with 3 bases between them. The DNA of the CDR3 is TGTGCCAGCGCTAGCACAGATACGCAGTATTCT. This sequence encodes CASASTDTQYS.

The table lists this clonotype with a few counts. Here the CDR3 reads CSARDFVGTQYF. Here the CDR3 DNA reads TGCAGTGCTAGGGACTTTGTCGGGACCCAGTACTTC. The rearrangement links TRBV20-1 to TRBJ2-5; D perhaps matches TRBD2 (5 bases). This CDR3 comprises 12 residues. V shed 3 bases and J shed 7 bases, with 12 bases lying between them. Germline CDR1 and CDR2: DFQATT and SNEGSKA (reference sequence).

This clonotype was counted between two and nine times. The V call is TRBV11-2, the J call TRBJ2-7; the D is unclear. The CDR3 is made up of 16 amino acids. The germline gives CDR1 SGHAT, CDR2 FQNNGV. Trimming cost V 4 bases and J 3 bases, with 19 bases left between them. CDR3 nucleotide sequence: TGTGCCAGCAGCTCCAAAGACGGCGTAGCCTACTACGAGCAGTACTTC. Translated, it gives CASSSKDGVAYYEQYF. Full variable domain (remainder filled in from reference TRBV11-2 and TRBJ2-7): EAGVAQSPRYKIIEKRQSVAFWCNPISGHATLYWYQQILGQGPKLLIQFQNNGVVDDSQLPKDRFSAERLKGVDSTLKIQPAKLEDSAVYLCASSSKDGVAYYEQYFGPGTRLTVT.

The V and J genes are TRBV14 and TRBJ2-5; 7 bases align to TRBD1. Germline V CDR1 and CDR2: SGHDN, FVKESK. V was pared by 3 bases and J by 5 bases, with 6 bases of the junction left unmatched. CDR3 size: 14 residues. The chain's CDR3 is CASSQATGVETQYF. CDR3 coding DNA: TGTGCCAGCAGCCAGGCTACAGGGGTTGAGACCCAGTACTTC.

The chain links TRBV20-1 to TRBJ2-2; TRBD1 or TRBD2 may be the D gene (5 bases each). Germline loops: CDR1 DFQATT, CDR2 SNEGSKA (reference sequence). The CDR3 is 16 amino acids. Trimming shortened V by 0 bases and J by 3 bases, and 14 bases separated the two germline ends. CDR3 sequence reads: CSARERIRDHTGELFF. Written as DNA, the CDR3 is TGCAGTGCTAGAGAAAGGATTAGGGACCACACCGGGGAGCTGTTTTTT.

DNA for the CDR3: TGCACCGACAGCGGGAGCGTCAACAATGAGCAGTTCTTC. It codes for CTDSGSVNNEQFF. The chain joins TRBV20-1 to TRBJ2-1; 8 positions agree with TRBD2. Per the germline V gene, CDR1 is DFQATT and CDR2 is SNEGSKA (reference sequence). This CDR3 is 13 amino acids long.

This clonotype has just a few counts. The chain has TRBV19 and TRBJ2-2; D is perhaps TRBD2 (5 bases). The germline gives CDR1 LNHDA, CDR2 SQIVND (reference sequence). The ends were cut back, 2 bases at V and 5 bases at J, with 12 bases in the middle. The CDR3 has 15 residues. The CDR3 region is CASSISRGSTGELFF. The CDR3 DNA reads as TGTGCCAGTAGTATATCCCGGGGTTCGACCGGGGAGCTGTTTTTT.

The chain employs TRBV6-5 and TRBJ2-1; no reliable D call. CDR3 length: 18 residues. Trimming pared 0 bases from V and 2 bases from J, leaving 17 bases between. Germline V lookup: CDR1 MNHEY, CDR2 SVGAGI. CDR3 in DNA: TGTGCCAGCAGTTACTCGTACCGATCAACCTATACCTACAATGAGCAGTTCTTC. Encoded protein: CASSYSYRSTYTYNEQFF.

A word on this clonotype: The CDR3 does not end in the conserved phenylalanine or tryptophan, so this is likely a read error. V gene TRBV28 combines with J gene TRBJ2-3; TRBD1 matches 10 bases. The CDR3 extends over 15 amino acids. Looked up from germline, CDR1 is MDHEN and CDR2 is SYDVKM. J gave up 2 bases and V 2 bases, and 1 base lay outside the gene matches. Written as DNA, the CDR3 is TGTGCCAGCAGTTTAGGGACAGGGGACACAGATACGCAGTATTCT. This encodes CASSLGTGDTDTQYS.

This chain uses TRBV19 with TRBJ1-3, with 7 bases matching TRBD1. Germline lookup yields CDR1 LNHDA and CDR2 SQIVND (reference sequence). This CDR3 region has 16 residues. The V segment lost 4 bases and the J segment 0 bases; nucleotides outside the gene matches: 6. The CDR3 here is CASSTRRDSSGNTIYF. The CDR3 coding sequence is TGTGCCAGTAGTACGCGCCGGGACAGCTCTGGAAACACCATATATTTT.

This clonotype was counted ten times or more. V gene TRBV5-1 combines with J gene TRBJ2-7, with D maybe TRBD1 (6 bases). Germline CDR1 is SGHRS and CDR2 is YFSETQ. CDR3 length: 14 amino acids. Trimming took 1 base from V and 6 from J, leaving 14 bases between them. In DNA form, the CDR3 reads TGCGCCAGCAGCTTGACAGGGTATGTTGGCGAGCAGTACTTC. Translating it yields CASSLTGYVGEQYF.

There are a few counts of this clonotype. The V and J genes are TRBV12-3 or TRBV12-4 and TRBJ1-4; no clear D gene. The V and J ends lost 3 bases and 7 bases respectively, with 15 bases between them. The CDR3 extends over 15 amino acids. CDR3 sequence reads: CASSFGSSGGEKLFF. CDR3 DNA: TGTGCCAGCAGTTTTGGGTCCTCAGGCGGTGAAAAACTGTTTTTT.

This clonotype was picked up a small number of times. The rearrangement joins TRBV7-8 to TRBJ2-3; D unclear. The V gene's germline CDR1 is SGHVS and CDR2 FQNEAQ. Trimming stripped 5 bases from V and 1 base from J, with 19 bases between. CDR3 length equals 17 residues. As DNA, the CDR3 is TGTGCCAGCAGCCCCCTTTCGGGTCTAACGGGCACAGATACGCAGTATTTT. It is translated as CASSPLSGLTGTDTQYF.

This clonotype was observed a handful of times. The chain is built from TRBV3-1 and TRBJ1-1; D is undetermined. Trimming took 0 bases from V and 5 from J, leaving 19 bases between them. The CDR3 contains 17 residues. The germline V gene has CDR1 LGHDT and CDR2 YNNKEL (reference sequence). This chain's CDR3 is CASSQDVGKGRWTEAFF. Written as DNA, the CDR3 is TGTGCCAGCAGCCAAGACGTCGGAAAGGGAAGATGGACTGAAGCTTTCTTT.

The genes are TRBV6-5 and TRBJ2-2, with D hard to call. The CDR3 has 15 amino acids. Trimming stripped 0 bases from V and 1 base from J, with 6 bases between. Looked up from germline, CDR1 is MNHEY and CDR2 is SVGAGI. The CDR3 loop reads CASSYSGGNTGELFF. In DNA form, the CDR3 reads TGTGCCAGCAGTTACTCCGGCGGGAACACCGGGGAGCTGTTTTTT.